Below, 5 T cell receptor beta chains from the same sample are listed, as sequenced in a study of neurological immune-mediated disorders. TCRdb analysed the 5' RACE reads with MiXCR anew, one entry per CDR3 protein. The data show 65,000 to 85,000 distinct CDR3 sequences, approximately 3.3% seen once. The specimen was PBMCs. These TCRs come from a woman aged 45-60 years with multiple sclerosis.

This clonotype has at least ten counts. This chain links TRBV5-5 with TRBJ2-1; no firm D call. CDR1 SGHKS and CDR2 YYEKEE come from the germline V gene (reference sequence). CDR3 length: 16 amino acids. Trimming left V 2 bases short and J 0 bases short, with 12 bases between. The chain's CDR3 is CASSFGSGISYNEQFF. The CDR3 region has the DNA TGTGCCAGCAGCTTCGGCAGTGGGATCTCCTACAATGAGCAGTTCTTC.

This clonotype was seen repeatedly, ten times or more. The DNA for the CDR3 is TGTGCCACCAGCAGAGATAGGCTATCAGATACGCAGTATTTT. This translates into CATSRDRLSDTQYF. V and J are TRBV15 and TRBJ2-3; no firm D call. V gave up 0 bases and J gave up 4 bases, with 8 bases separating them. Germline V gene data show CDR1 as LNHNV and CDR2 as YYDKDF (reference sequence). The CDR3 runs 14 residues.

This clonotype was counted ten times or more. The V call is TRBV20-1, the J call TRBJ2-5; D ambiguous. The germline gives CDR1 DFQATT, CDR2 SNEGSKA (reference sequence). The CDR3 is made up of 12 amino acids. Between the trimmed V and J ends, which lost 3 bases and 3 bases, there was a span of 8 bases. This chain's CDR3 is CSASGVEETQYF. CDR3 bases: TGCAGTGCTAGCGGCGTGGAAGAGACCCAGTACTTC.

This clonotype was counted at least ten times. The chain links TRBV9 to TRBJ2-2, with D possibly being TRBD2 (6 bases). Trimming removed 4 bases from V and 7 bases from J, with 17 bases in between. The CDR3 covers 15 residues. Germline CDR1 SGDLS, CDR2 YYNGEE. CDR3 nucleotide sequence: TGTGCCAGCAGCCGGGACTCGAGATCCGACGGGGAGCTGTTTTTT. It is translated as CASSRDSRSDGELFF.

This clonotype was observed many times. The CDR3 reads CASSLASTSGGDLDTQYF. Written as DNA, the CDR3 is TGCGCCAGCAGCTTGGCGAGCACTAGCGGGGGAGACCTAGATACGCAGTATTTT. J is TRBJ2-3 and V is TRBV5-1, with TRBD2 matching over 11 bases. Germline CDR1 reads SGHRS; CDR2 reads YFSETQ. Germline trimming cut 0 bases from V and 5 bases from J; bases unmatched to any gene: 11. The CDR3 extends over 18 amino acids.